The T cell receptor (beta chain) under discussion was sequenced for a study of blood T cell repertoires in COVID-19 (dated by TCRdb to 2020 to 2022). Regarding the study in general: Samples from collaborators originated in the United States, Italy and Spain and spanned both the acute and convalescent phases of COVID-19. The prospective study material was composed of cDNA or gDNA derived from T cells, B-cell-depleted T cells, or PBMCs. Where available, HLA class I and class II types were obtained from metadata supplied by the sample provider rather than from assay-based typing. Subjects who had been exposed to COVID-19, were actively infected with it, or had recovered from it provided the deeply sampled blood TCRbeta repertoires that made up the dataset. Samples came from the ongoing ImmuneRACE study (first 160 participants) plus 1,254 subjects from 6 global collaborators. Nearly every sample came with metadata listing a de-identified subject ID, COVID-19 status, age in years and sex. The repertoires were released in a freely available public database meant as a resource for research on the immune response to SARS-CoV-2. Paper-wide results and their limitations: How much clinical and demographic metadata was included differed by source and by participant, and the metadata was provided uncurated.

The CDR3 runs 16 amino acids, cysteine and phenylalanine included. The sequence is cut down to CDR3 DNA, 48 bases in frame from base 1. Trimming costs V 4 bases and J 5 bases, and their ends lie 17 bases apart. According to the germline V gene, CDR1 reads KGHSH and CDR2 reads LQKENI. Remarks on this clone: It lacks a known antigen. It has no much larger one-base neighbor in the sample; base qualities were not kept.

Each collaborating institution followed its own protocols to collect whole blood in K2EDTA tubes. For TCRbeta analysis, collaborators shipped samples as frozen whole blood, isolated PBMCs, or DNA extracted from either of those sample types. The immunoSEQ Assay, a bias-controlled multiplex PCR, was used to amplify TCRbeta CDR3 regions from genomic DNA. The authors' pipeline ran thus. The number of nucleated cells in each sample was estimated by amplification of reference gene primers within the assay. Sequence reads were collapsed and filtered to measure the absolute abundance of every unique TCRbeta CDR3 rearrangement. For each sample, productive Simpson clonality was calculated by taking the square root of Simpson's diversity index across productive rearrangements. Imported from immuneACCESS, the table was reduced by TCRdb to in-frame sequences with V and J called. These copies leave out some clones; in studies compared against another copy, an unresolved V gene accounts for under half, and the cause of the remainder is not known. The DNA was the basis for D and trimming; V, J and clone size are from that table. The sample records roughly 100,000 clones, around nine tenths of which are singletons. The top ten constitute roughly a sixth of the sample.

Here the chain combines TRBV18 and TRBJ2-2, with TRBD2 as a weak D call on 5 bases. This TCR came from a woman of 80 years or more in a cohort sampled during active COVID-19. What was sequenced was peripheral blood. The CDR3 region has the sequence CASSQPQPGWTGELFF. Read as DNA, the sequence is TGTGCCAGCTCACAACCCCAGCCGGGGTGGACCGGGGAGCTGTTTTTT.